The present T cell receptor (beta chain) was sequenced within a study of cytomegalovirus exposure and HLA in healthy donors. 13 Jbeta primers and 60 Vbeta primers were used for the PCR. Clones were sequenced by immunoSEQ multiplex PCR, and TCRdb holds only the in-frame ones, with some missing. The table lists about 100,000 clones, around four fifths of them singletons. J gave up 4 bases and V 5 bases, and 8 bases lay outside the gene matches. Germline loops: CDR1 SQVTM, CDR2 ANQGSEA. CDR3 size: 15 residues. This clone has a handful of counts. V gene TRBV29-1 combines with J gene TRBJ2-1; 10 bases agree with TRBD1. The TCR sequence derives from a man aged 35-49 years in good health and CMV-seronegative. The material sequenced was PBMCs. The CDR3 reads CSVTQGDRGYNEQFF. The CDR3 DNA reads TGCAGCGTTACGCAAGGGGACAGGGGATACAATGAGCAGTTCTTC.